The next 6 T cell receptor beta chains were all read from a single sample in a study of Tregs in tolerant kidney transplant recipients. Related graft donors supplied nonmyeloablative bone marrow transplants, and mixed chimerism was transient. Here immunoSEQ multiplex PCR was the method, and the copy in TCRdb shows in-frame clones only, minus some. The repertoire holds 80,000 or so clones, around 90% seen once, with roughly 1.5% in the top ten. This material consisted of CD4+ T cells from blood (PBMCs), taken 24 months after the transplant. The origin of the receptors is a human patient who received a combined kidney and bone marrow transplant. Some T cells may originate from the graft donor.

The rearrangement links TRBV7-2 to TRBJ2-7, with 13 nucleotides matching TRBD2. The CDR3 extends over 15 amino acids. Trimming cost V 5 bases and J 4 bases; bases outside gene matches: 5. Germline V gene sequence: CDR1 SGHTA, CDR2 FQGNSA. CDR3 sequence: CASSALAGGQYEQYF. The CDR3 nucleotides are TGTGCCAGCAGCGCACTAGCGGGGGGGCAATACGAGCAGTACTTC.

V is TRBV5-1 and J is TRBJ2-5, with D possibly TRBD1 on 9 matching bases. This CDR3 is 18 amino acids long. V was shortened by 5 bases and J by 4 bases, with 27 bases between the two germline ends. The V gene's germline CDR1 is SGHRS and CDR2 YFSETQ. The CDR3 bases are TGCGCCAGCAGATCCCCTCGTAGCGGGACAGGGTACGGAGAGACCCAGTACTTC. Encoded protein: CASRSPRSGTGYGETQYF. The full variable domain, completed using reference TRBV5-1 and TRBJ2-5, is KAGVTQTPRYLIKTRGQQVTLSCSPISGHRSVSWYQQTPGQGLQFLFEYFSETQRNKGNFPGRFSGRQFSNSRSEMNVSTLELGDSALYLCASRSPRSGTGYGETQYFGPGTRLLVL.

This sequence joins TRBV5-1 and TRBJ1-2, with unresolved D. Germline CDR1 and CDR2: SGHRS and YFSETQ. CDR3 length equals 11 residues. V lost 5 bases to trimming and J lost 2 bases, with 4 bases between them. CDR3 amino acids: CASRSNYGYTF. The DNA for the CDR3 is TGCGCCAGCAGATCAAACTATGGCTACACCTTC.

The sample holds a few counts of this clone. The CDR3 loop is CASSYATDRAYEQYF. CDR3 DNA sequence: TGTGCCAGCAGCTACGCCACGGACAGGGCCTACGAGCAGTACTTC. V and J are TRBV6-6 and TRBJ2-7; 8 positions match TRBD1. Germline CDR1 reads MNHNY; CDR2 reads SVGAGI (reference sequence). The trim removed 6 bases at V and 2 bases at J, leaving 9 bases unmatched. The CDR3 has 15 amino acids.

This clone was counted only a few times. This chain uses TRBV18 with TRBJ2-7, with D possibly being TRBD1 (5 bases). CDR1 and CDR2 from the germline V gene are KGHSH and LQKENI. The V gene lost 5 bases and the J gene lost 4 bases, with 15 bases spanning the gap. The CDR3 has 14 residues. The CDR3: CASSSGVRVYEQYF. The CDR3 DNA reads TGTGCCAGCTCATCGGGCGTCAGGGTGTACGAGCAGTACTTC.

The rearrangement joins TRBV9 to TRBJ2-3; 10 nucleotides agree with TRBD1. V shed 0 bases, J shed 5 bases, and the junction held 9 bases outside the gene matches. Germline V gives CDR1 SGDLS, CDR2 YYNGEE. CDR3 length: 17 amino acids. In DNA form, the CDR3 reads TGTGCCAGCAGCGTAGGAGTCAGACAGGGGGCTGGAGATACGCAGTATTTT. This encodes CASSVGVRQGAGDTQYF.